These T cell receptor beta chains were read from a single sample in a study of shared clonotypes between healthy human individuals. The protocol was immunoSEQ multiplex PCR, while the TCRdb copy is restricted to in-frame clones and leaves out a portion. The profile shows 2 million to 2.5 million clones, approximately 94% of them singletons. The source material was naive CD4+ T cells sorted from blood. The receptors come from a man aged 18 to 35 in good health. Both conserved end residues are part of each CDR3. Each record gives: V gene, D gene, J gene, CDR3 DNA, CDR3 protein. D genes are given only for firm matches.

>TRBV30|-|TRBJ2-7
TGTGCCTGGAAGCAGGGGACTTACGAGCAGTACTTC
CAWKQGTYEQYF
>TRBV5-6|-|TRBJ1-5
TGTGCCAGCAGCTTGAATAGCAATCAGCCCCAGCATTTT
CASSLNSNQPQHF
>TRBV18|-|TRBJ2-3
TGTGCCAGCTCACCGCGAACGGAGGGGAGCACAGATACGCAGTATTTT
CASSPRTEGSTDTQYF
>TRBV5-4|-|TRBJ2-2
TGTGCCAGCAGCCTAGTACAGGGAGCGAACACCGGGGAGCTGTTTTTT
CASSLVQGANTGELFF
>TRBV27|-|TRBJ2-2
TGTGCCAGCAGGCGGGACAGCGCGAACACCGGGGAGCTGTTTTTT
CASRRDSANTGELFF
>TRBV7-9|-|TRBJ2-2
TGTGCCAGCAGCCCCGAGACTAGTGAGCTGTTTTTT
CASSPETSELFF
>TRBV6-5|TRBD2|TRBJ2-2
TGTGCCAGCACCCTTTTAGCGGGGGCAGGCGGGGAGCTGTTTTTT
CASTLLAGAGGELFF
>TRBV4-3|-|TRBJ1-3
TGCGCCAGCTCGCAACAGGTCCACTCTGGAAACACCATATATTTT
CASSQQVHSGNTIYF
>TRBV5-6|TRBD1|TRBJ2-7
TGTGCCAGCAGCTTGGTTGACAGGGATTCGTCCTACGAGCAGTACTTC
CASSLVDRDSSYEQYF
>TRBV7-6|-|TRBJ2-3
TGTGCCAGCAGCTTATTGGTAGATACGCAGTATTTT
CASSLLVDTQYF